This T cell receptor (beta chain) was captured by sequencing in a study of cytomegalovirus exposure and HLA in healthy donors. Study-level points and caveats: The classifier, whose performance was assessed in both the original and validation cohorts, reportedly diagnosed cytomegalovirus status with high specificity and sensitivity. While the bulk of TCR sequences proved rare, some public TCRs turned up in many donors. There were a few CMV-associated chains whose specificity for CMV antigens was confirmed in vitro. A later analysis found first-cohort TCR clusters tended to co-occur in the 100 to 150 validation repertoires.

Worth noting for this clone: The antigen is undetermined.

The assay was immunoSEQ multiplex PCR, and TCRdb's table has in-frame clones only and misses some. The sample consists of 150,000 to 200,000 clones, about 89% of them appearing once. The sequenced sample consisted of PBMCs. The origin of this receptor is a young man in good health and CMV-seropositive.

The CDR3 nucleotides read TGTGCCAGCAGCGAATCAGGGTTTCAAGAGACCCAGTACTTC. Encoded protein: CASSESGFQETQYF. V is TRBV9 and J is TRBJ2-5, with D possibly being TRBD1 (5 bases). V dropped 3 bases and J dropped 2 bases, with 11 bases sitting between them. Germline loops: CDR1 SGDLS, CDR2 YYNGEE. The CDR3 runs to 14 residues.